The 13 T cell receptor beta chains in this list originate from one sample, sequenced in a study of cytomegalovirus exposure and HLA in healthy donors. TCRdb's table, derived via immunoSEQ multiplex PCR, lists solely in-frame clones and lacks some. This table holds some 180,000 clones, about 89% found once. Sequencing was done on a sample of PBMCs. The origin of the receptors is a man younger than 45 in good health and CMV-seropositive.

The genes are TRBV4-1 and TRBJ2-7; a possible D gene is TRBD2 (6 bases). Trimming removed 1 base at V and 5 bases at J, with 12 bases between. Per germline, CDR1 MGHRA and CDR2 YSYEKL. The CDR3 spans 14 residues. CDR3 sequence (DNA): TGCGCCAGCAGCCAAGTAGTAGCGGCGGACGAGCAGTACTTC. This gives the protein CASSQVVAADEQYF.

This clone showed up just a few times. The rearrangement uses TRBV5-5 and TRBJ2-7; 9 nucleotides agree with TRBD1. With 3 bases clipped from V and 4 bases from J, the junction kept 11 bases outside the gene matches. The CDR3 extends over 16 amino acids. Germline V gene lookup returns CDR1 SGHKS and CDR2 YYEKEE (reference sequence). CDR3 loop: CASSWREGQGGYEQYF. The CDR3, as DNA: TGTGCCAGCAGCTGGAGGGAGGGACAGGGAGGATACGAGCAGTACTTC.

The CDR3: CASKKGTDTQYF. The CDR3 coding sequence is TGTGCCAGCAAAAAGGGAACAGATACGCAGTATTTT. The chain has TRBV27 and TRBJ2-3; D call uncertain. Germline V gene lookup returns CDR1 MNHEY and CDR2 SMNVEV (reference sequence). Trimming cost V 7 bases and J 3 bases, with 8 bases left between them. The CDR3 sequence is 12 residues long.

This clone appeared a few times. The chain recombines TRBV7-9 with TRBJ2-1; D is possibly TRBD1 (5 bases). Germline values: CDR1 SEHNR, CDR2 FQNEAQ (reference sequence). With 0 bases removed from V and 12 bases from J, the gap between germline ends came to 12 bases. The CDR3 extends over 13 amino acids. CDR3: CASSLAQGLSQFF. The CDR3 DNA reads TGTGCCAGCAGCTTAGCGCAGGGCCTCTCGCAGTTCTTC.

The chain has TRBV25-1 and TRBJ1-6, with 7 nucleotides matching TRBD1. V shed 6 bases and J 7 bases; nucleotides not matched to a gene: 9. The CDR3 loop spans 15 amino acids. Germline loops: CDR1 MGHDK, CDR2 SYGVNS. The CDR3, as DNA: TGTGCCAGCAGCTTTCGGACAGGTCGGAATTCACCCCTCCACTTT. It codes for CASSFRTGRNSPLHF.

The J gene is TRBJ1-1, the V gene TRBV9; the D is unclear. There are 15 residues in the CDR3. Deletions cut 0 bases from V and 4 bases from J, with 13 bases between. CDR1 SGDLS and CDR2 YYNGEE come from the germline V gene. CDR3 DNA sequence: TGTGCCAGCAGCGTAGGAGCAGGTTGGGGCACTGAAGCTTTCTTT. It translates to CASSVGAGWGTEAFF.

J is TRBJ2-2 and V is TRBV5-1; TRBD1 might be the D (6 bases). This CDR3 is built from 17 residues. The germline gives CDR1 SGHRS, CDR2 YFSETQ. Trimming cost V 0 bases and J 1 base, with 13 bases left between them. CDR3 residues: CASSLAYRVGNTGELFF. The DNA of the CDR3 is TGCGCCAGCAGCTTGGCCTACAGGGTTGGGAACACCGGGGAGCTGTTTTTT.

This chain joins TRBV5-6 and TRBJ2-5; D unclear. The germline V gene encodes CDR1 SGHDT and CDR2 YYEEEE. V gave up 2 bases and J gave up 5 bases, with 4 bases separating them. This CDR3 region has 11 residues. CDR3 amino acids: CASSLWETQYF. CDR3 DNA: TGTGCCAGCAGCTTATGGGAGACCCAGTACTTC.

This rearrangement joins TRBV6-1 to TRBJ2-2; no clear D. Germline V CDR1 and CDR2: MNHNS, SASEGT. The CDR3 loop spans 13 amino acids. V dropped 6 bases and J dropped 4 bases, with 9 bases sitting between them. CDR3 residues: CASRLLTTGELFF. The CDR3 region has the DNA TGTGCCAGCAGACTCTTAACCACCGGGGAGCTGTTTTTT.

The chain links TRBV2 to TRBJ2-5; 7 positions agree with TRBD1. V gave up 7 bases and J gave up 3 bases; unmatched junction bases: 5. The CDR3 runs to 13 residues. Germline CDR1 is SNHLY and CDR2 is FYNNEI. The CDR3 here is CASIDRVEETQYF. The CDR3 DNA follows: TGTGCCAGCATCGACAGGGTTGAAGAGACCCAGTACTTC.

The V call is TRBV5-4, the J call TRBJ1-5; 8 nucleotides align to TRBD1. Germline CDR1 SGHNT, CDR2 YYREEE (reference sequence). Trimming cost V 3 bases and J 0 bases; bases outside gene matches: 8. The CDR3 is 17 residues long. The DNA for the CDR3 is TGTGCCAGCAGCTATAATTGGGACAGGTATAGCAATCAGCCCCAGCATTTT. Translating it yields CASSYNWDRYSNQPQHF.

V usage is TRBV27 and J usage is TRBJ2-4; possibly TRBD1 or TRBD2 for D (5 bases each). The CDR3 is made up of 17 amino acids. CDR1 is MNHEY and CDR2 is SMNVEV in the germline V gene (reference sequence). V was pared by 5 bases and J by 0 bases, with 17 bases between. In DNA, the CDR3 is TGTGCCAGCAGTCCCCGAGGGGCAGTGGGAGCCAAAAACATTCAGTACTTC. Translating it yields CASSPRGAVGAKNIQYF.

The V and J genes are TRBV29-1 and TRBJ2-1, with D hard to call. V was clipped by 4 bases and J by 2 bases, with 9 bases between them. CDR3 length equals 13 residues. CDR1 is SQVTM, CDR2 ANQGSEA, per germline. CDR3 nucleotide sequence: TGCAGCGTTGTCCAGAGGACCTACAATGAGCAGTTCTTC. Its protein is CSVVQRTYNEQFF.